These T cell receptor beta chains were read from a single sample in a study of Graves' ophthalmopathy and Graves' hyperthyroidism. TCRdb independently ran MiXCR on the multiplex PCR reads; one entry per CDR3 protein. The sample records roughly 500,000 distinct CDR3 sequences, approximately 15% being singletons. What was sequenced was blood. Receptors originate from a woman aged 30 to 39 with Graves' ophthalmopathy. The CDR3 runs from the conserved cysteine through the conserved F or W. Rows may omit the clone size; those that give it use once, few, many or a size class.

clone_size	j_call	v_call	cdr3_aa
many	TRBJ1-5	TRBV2	CASSDSGRQPQHF
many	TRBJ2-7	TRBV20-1	CSARRDRFYEQYF
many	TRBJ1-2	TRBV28	CASMRGNYGYTF
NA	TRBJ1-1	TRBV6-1	CASTTALNTEAFF
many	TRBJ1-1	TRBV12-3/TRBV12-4	CASSSSDRNTEAFF
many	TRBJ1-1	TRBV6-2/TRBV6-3	CASSYGSTEAFF
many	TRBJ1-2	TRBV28	CASRNNQAGYTF
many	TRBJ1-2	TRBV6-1	CASSEGTGPGYGYTF
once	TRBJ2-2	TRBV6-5	CASSYGGTGATGELFF
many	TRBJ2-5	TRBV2	CASSLRDGPMIGTQYF
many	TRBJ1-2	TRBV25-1	CASSESSDGRNGYTF
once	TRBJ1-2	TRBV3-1	CASSSFPGANYGYTF
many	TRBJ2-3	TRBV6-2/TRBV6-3	CASSYHSSTDTQYF
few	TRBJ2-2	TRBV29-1	CSVVRGDTGELFF
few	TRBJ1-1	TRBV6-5	CASSYGAGGVGTEAFF
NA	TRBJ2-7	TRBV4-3	CASSHASRDRAAEQYF
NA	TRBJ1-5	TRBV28	CASSPSWGQGRSNQPQHF
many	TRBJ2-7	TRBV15	CATSRGGQGGFEQYF
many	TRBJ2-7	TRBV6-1	CASCGSGEYEQYF
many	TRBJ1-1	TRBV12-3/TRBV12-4	CASSPLRTGPVNTEAFF
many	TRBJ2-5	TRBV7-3	CASSPGPGIRSETQYF
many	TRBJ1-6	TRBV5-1	CASSTQGDYYNSPLHF
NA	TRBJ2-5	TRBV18	CASSRKLQGLRETQYF
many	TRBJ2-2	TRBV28	CASSLLMSTGELFF
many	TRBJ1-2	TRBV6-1	CASSRDRVTYGYTF
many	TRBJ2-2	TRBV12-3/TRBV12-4	CASSAGQGAFGELFF
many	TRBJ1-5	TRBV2	CASRVDSGGNQPQHF
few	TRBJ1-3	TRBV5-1	CASSREAGTVSGNTIYF
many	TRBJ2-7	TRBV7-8	CASSPPGETYEQYF
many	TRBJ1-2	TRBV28	CASSLRGVGNYGYTF
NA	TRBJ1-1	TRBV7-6	CASSPLGWAEAFF
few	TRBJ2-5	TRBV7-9	CASSLVLRQETQYF
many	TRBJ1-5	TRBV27	CASSLTGYSNQPQHF
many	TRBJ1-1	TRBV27	CASLGTVMNTEAFF
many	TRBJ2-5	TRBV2	CASSEVHETQYF
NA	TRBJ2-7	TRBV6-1	CASSDYLGGSYEQYF
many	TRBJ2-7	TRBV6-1	CASRDSGLSSYEQYF
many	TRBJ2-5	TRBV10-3	CAISDISGGRGETQYF
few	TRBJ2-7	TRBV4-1	CASSQDRKGPYEQYF
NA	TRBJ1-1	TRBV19	CASSDSQTPLNTEAFF
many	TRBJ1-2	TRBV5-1	CASSLGVKVSNYGYTF
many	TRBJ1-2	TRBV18	CASSPLGGTASYGYTF